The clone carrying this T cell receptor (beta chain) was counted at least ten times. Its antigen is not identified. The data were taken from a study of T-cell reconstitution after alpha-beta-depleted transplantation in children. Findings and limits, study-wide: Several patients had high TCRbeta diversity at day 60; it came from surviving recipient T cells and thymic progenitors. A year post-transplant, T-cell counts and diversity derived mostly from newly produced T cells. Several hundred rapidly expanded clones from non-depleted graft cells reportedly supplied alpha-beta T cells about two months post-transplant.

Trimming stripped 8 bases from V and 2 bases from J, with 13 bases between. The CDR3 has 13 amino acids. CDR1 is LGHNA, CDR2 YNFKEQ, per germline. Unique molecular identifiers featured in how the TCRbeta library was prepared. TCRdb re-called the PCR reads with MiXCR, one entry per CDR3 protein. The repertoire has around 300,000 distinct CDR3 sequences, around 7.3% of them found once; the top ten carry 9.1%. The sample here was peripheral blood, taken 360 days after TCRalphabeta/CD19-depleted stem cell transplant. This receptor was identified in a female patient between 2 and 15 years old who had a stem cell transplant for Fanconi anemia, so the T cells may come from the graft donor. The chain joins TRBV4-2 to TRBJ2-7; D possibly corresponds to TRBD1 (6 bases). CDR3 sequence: CASGTGLTYEQYF. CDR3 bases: TGTGCCAGCGGCACAGGGTTGACCTACGAGCAGTACTTC.